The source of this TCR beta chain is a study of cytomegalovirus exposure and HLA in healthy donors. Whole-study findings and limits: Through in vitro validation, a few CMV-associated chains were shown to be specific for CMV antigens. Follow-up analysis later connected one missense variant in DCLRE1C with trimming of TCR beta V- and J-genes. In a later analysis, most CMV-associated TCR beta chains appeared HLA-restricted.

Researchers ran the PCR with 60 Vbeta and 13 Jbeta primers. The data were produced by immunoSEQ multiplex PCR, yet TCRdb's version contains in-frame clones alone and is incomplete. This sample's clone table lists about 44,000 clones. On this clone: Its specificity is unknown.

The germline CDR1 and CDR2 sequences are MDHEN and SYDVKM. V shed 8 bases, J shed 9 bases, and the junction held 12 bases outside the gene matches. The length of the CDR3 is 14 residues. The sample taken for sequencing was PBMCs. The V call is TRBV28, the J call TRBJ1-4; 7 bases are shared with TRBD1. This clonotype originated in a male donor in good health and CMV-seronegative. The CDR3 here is CASVSPGQSKKLFF. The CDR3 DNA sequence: TGTGCCAGCGTATCCCCGGGACAGTCCAAAAAACTGTTTTTT.